This T cell receptor (beta chain) was documented in a study of blood T cell repertoires in COVID-19. Study information: COVID-19 samples, acute and convalescent, were from the United States, Italy and Spain. In each case, the material was cDNA or gDNA derived from T cells, B-cell-depleted T cells, or PBMCs.

In the authors' methods: Reference gene primers were amplified, and this amplification served to estimate nucleated cell counts. Measured with immunoSEQ multiplex PCR; TCRdb has only the in-frame clones, and not every one. D and trimming come from the DNA, and the V and J calls and clone size come from that table. This sample has about 160,000 clones, with around four fifths found just once. Of note for this clone: The sample carries other DNA sequences with the same CDR3.

The source of this sequence is a woman aged 80 or over with acute or convalescent COVID-19. Specimen: peripheral blood.

CDR3 sequence (DNA): TGCAGCGTTGTGCGACAGAACACTGAAGCTTTCTTT. Its translation is CSVVRQNTEAFF. The rearrangement joins TRBV29-1 to TRBJ1-1; D remains unclear. Germline assignment: CDR1 SQVTM and CDR2 ANQGSEA. V was cut by 4 bases and J by 1 base, with 7 bases left in between. This CDR3 is 12 amino acids long.